The rows below give T cell receptor beta chains drawn from one sample of a study of blood T cells in healthy people across ages. Via MiXCR, TCRdb re-called the 5' RACE reads, giving one row per CDR3 protein. The sample holds about 680,000 distinct CDR3 sequences; 49% are singletons and the top ten take roughly 30%. The specimen was blood. These receptors were obtained from an older woman in good health. The CDR3 runs from the conserved cysteine through the conserved F or W. The D gene is left open where the match is weak. For some rows the clone size is stated as once, few or many, or as a class when expanded; others skip it.

D,V,J,size,length,CDR3,DNA
NA,TRBV3-1,TRBJ1-4,NA,12,CASSQVGEKLFF,TGTGCCAGCAGCCAAGTTGGGGAAAAACTGTTTTTT
NA,TRBV20-1,TRBJ2-7,NA,13,CSAADGGRYEQYF,TGCAGTGCTGCGGACGGAGGCCGCTACGAGCAGTACTTC
NA,TRBV7-2,TRBJ2-7,NA,14,CASSGYRSGGIQYF,TGTGCCAGCAGCGGCTACAGGAGTGGAGGGATCCAGTACTTC
NA,TRBV13,TRBJ2-7,NA,13,CASSQTVSYEQYF,TGTGCCAGCAGCCAGACAGTCTCCTACGAGCAGTACTTC
NA,TRBV7-2,TRBJ2-7,NA,15,CASSFAGHVTYEQYF,TGTGCCAGCAGCTTTGCGGGACACGTTACCTACGAGCAGTACTTC
NA,TRBV29-1,TRBJ2-1,NA,16,CSVVDPRRSPYNEQFF,TGCAGCGTTGTAGACCCTAGAAGGAGCCCCTACAATGAGCAGTTCTTC
NA,TRBV20-1,TRBJ2-3,few,13,CSAPRGSTDTQYF,TGCAGTGCCCCGCGGGGTTCCACAGATACGCAGTATTTT
NA,TRBV6-1,TRBJ2-1,few,11,CASSLWDEQFF,TGTGCCAGCAGTCTGTGGGATGAGCAGTTCTTC
TRBD1,TRBV7-8,TRBJ2-7,NA,15,CASSFGQGGLYEQYF,TGTGCCAGCAGCTTCGGACAGGGAGGCCTCTACGAGCAGTACTTC
TRBD2,TRBV9,TRBJ2-3,few,15,CASSVGGRGPDTQYF,TGTGCCAGCAGCGTGGGCGGGAGGGGCCCAGATACGCAGTATTTT
TRBD2,TRBV5-1,TRBJ2-3,NA,16,CASSPLTSGSSDTQYF,TGCGCCAGCAGCCCATTGACTAGCGGGAGCTCAGATACGCAGTATTTT
TRBD2,TRBV24-1,TRBJ2-1,NA,16,CATSLGLADPYNEQFF,TGTGCCACCAGCCTCGGGCTAGCGGACCCTTACAATGAGCAGTTCTTC
NA,TRBV6-2/TRBV6-3,TRBJ2-3,NA,13,CASNFPRGDTQYF,TGTGCCAGCAATTTTCCAAGGGGAGATACGCAGTATTTT
TRBD1,TRBV20-1,TRBJ1-1,NA,18,CSARAQMGDRVEFTEAFF,TGCAGTGCTAGAGCCCAGATGGGGGACAGGGTCGAGTTCACTGAAGCTTTCTTT
NA,TRBV21-1,TRBJ2-7,NA,14,CASSSRESSYEQYF,TGTGCCAGCAGCAGCCGGGAGAGCTCCTACGAGCAGTACTTC
NA,TRBV7-9,TRBJ2-5,NA,14,CASSFWQNQETQYF,TGTGCCAGCAGCTTTTGGCAGAACCAAGAGACCCAGTACTTC
NA,TRBV19,TRBJ1-4,few,14,CASSVTGLNEKLFF,TGTGCCAGTAGCGTGACAGGCCTGAATGAAAAACTGTTTTTT
NA,TRBV7-2,TRBJ1-2,NA,14,CASSVASGGAGYTF,TGTGCCAGCAGCGTAGCTTCAGGCGGGGCGGGCTACACCTTC
NA,TRBV4-3,TRBJ2-7,NA,15,CASSQDLRSSYEQYF,TGCGCCAGCAGCCAAGATCTTCGCAGCTCCTACGAGCAGTACTTC
NA,TRBV30,TRBJ1-1,NA,13,CAWDKRVNTEAFF,TGTGCCTGGGATAAACGGGTGAACACTGAAGCTTTCTTT
TRBD1,TRBV3-1,TRBJ1-6,NA,15,CASSQGTGGRSPLHF,TGTGCCAGCAGCCAAGGGACAGGGGGCCGGTCACCCCTCCACTTT
NA,TRBV4-2,TRBJ2-5,NA,15,CASSQGQAVGNEQYF,TGTGCCAGCAGCCAAGGGCAGGCGGTAGGCAATGAGCAGTACTTC
TRBD1,TRBV28,TRBJ2-5,NA,15,CASRHRQGRQETQYF,TGTGCCAGCAGGCACAGACAGGGGAGGCAAGAGACCCAGTACTTC
NA,TRBV28,TRBJ2-5,NA,16,CASLGRGSSRPGTQYF,TGTGCCAGCCTGGGGCGGGGCTCCTCGCGCCCGGGGACCCAGTACTTC
TRBD1,TRBV20-1,TRBJ2-5,NA,16,CSAEEPGTGTEETQYF,TGCAGTGCTGAAGAACCGGGGACAGGGACAGAAGAGACCCAGTACTTC
TRBD2,TRBV6-2/TRBV6-3,TRBJ2-5,NA,16,CASRPTGTSGRETQYF,TGTGCCAGCAGGCCTACCGGGACTAGCGGGAGAGAGACCCAGTACTTC
NA,TRBV27,TRBJ1-4,once,12,CASTSQKEKLFF,TGTGCCAGCACGTCGCAGAAGGAAAAACTGTTTTTT
NA,TRBV12-3/TRBV12-4,TRBJ2-7,NA,10,CASGTTEQYF,TGTGCCAGCGGAACAACCGAGCAGTACTTC
NA,TRBV6-2/TRBV6-3,TRBJ1-1,NA,13,CASSGRVNTEAFF,TGTGCCAGCAGTGGACGAGTGAACACTGAAGCTTTCTTT
NA,TRBV7-2,TRBJ2-7,few,14,CASSSLDESYEQYF,TGTGCCAGCAGCTCCCTAGATGAATCCTACGAGCAGTACTTC
NA,TRBV3-1,TRBJ1-2,NA,13,CASSQRPRDGCTF,TGTGCCAGCAGCCAACGGCCCAGGGATGGCTGCACCTTC
NA,TRBV4-2,TRBJ1-2,NA,16,CASSQDQGEDLYGYTF,TGTGCCAGCAGCCAAGACCAGGGAGAGGACCTCTATGGCTACACCTTC
NA,TRBV20-1,TRBJ1-2,few,16,CSARDMWAFGVVGYTF,TGCAGTGCTAGAGATATGTGGGCGTTCGGGGTTGTTGGCTACACCTTC
NA,TRBV27,TRBJ1-5,NA,13,CASSIDRNQPQHF,TGTGCCAGCAGTATCGACAGAAATCAGCCCCAGCATTTT
TRBD2,TRBV28,TRBJ2-1,NA,16,CASSFPGLAGVSEQFF,TGTGCCAGCAGTTTCCCGGGACTAGCGGGAGTGAGTGAGCAGTTCTTC
TRBD1,TRBV28,TRBJ2-7,NA,16,CASRVAAGQGTYEQYF,TGTGCCAGCAGAGTGGCGGCGGGACAGGGAACCTACGAGCAGTACTTC
NA,TRBV28,TRBJ2-7,NA,12,CAYGSASLEQYF,TGTGCTTATGGGAGTGCCTCCCTCGAGCAGTACTTC
NA,TRBV6-2/TRBV6-3,TRBJ1-5,NA,12,CASSYYNQPQHF,TGTGCCAGCAGTTACTACAATCAGCCCCAGCATTTT
NA,TRBV12-3/TRBV12-4,TRBJ1-1,NA,11,CASSLLKAAFF,TGTGCCAGCAGTTTACTTAAGGCTGCTTTCTTT